This TCR beta chain appears in the sequencing data of a study of early T cells in non-severe SARS-CoV-2 infection. Looking at the study overall: Whole-blood bulk RNA, unsorted, was sequenced, and chains were unpaired.

The germline CDR1 and CDR2 sequences are MDHEN and SYDVKM. CDR3 length: 16 amino acids. The ends were cut back, 3 bases at V and 10 bases at J, with 22 bases in the middle. This clonotype came up many times. Unique molecular identifiers were attached to individual cDNA molecules. TCRdb fed the 5' RACE reads into MiXCR, producing one record per CDR3 protein. This table has tens of thousands of distinct CDR3 sequences, about 6% appearing once. The TCR was taken from an adult who was a healthcare worker with PCR-confirmed SARS-CoV-2 infection or an uninfected control (not recorded which). The sequencing sample was made of whole blood. The chain couples TRBV28 to TRBJ2-1, with D perhaps matching TRBD1 or TRBD2 (5 bases each). The DNA for the CDR3 is TGTGCCAGCAGTTTTGATGCACTTGAACTGGGGACCGAGCAGTTCTTC. It encodes CASSFDALELGTEQFF.